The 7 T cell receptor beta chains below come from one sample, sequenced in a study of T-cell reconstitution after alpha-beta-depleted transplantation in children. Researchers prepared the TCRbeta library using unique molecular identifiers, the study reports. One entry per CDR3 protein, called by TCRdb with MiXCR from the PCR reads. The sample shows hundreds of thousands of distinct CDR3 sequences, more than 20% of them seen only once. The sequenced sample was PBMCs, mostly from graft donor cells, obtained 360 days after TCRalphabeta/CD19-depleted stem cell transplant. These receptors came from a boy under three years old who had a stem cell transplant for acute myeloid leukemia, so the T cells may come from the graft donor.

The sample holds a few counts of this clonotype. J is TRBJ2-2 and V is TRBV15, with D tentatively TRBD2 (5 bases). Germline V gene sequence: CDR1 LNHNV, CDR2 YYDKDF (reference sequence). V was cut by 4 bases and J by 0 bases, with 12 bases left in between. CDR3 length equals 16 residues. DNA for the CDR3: TGTGCCACCAGCAATCCAAGAGGGTCGAACACCGGGGAGCTGTTTTTT. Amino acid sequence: CATSNPRGSNTGELFF.

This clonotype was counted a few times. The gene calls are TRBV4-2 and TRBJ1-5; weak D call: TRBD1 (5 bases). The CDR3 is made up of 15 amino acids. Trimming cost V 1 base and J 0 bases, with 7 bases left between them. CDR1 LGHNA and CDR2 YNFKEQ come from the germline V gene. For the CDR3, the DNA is TGTGCCAGCAGCCAAGCCGGGACTAGCAATCAGCCCCAGCATTTT. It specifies CASSQAGTSNQPQHF.

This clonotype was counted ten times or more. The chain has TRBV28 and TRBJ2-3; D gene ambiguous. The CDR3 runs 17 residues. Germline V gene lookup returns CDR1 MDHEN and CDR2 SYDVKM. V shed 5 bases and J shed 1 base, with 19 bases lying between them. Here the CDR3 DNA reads TGTGCCAGCAGTACCCCTCTCCAAGGGCCGCGCACAGATACGCAGTATTTT. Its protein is CASSTPLQGPRTDTQYF.

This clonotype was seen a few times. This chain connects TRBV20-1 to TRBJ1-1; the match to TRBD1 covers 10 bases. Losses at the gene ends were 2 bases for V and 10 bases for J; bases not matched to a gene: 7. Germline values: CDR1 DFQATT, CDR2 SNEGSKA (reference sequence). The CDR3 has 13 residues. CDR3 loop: CSARRTGGEGAFF. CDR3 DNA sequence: TGCAGTGCTAGAAGGACAGGGGGAGAAGGAGCTTTCTTT.

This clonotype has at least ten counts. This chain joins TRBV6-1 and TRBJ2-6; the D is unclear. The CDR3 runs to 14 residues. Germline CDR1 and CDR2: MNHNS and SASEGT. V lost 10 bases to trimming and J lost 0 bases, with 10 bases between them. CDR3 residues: CATLTGSGANVLTF. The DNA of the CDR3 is TGTGCCACCCTGACCGGCTCTGGGGCCAACGTCCTGACTTTC.

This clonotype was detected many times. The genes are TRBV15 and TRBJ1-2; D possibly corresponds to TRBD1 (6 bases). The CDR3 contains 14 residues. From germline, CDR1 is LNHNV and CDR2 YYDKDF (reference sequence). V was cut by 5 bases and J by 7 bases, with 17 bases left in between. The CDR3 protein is CATSAKVGAGGYTF. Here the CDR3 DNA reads TGTGCCACCAGCGCAAAGGTGGGGGCGGGTGGCTACACCTTC.

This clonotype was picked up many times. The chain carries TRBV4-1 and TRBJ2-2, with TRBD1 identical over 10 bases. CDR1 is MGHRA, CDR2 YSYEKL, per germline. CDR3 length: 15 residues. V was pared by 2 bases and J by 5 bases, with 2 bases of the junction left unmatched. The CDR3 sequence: CASSQPGQGTGELFF. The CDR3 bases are TGCGCCAGCAGCCAACCGGGACAGGGGACCGGGGAGCTGTTTTTT.